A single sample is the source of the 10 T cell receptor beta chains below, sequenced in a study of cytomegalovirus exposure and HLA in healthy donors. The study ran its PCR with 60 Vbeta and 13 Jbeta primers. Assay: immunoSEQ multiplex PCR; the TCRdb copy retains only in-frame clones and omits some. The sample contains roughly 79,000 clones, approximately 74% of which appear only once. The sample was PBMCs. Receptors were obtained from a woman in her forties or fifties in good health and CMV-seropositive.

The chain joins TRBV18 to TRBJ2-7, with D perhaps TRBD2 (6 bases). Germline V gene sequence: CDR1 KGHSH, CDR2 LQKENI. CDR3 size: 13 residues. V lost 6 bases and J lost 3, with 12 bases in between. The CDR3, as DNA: TGTGCCAGCTCCGGGACTTCAGTCTACGAGCAGTACTTC. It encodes CASSGTSVYEQYF.

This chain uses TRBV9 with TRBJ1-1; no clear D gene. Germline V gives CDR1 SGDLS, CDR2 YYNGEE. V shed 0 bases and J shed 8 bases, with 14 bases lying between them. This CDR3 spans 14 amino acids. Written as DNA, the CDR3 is TGTGCCAGCAGCGTAGAGGCAGCGCCTACCGAAGCTTTCTTT. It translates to CASSVEAAPTEAFF.

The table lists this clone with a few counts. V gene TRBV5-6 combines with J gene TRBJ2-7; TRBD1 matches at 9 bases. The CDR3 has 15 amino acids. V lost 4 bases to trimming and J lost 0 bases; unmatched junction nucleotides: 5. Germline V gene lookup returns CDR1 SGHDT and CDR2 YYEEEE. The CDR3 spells CASSMTGGSSYEQYF. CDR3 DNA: TGTGCCAGCAGCATGACAGGGGGGAGCTCCTACGAGCAGTACTTC. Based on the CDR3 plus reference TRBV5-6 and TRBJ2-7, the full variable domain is DAGVTQSPTHLIKTRGQQVTLRCSPKSGHDTVSWYQQALGQGPQFIFQYYEEEERQRGNFPDRFSGHQFPNYSSELNVNALLLGDSALYLCASSMTGGSSYEQYFGPGTRLTVT.

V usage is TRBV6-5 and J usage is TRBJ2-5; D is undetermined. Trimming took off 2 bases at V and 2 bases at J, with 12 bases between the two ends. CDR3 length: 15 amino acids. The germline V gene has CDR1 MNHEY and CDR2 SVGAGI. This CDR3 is CASSYQAAPQETQYF. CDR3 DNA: TGTGCCAGCAGTTACCAGGCAGCTCCGCAAGAGACCCAGTACTTC.

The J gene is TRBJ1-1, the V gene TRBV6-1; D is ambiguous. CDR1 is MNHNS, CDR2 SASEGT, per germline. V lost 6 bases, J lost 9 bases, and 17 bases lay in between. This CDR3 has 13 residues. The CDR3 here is CASRGGYSEKAFF. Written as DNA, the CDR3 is TGTGCCAGCAGGGGAGGGTACTCCGAGAAAGCTTTCTTT.

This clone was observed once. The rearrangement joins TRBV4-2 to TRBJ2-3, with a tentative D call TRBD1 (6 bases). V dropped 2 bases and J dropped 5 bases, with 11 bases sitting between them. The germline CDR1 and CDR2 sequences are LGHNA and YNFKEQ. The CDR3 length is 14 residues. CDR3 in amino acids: CASSQTEGGDTQYF. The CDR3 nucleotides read TGTGCCAGCAGCCAAACCGAAGGGGGAGATACGCAGTATTTT.

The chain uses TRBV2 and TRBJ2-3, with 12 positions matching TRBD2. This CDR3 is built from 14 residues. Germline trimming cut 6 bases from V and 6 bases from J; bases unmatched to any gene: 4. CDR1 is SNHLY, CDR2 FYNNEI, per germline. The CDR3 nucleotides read TGTGCCAGCAGGACTAGCGGGAGTTTGGATACGCAGTATTTT. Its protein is CASRTSGSLDTQYF. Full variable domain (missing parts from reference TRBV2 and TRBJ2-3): EPEVTQTPSHQVTQMGQEVILRCVPISNHLYFYWYRQILGQKVEFLVSFYNNEISEKSEIFDDQFSVERPDGSNFTLKIRSTKLEDSAMYFCASRTSGSLDTQYFGPGTRLTVL.

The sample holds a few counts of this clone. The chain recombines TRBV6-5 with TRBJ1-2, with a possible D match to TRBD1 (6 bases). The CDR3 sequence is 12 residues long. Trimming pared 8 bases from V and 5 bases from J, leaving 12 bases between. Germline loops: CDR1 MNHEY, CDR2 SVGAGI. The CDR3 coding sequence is TGTGCCAGCTACAGGGTGCTATATGGCTACACCTTC. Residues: CASYRVLYGYTF.

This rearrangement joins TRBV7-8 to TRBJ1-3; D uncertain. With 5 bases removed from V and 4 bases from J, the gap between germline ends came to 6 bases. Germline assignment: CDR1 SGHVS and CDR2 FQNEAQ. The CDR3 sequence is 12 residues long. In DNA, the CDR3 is TGTGCCAGCAGCAATCTCGGAAACACCATATATTTT. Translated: CASSNLGNTIYF. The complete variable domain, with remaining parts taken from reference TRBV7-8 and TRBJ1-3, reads GAGVSQSPRYKVAKRGQDVALRCDPISGHVSLFWYQQALGQGPEFLTYFQNEAQLDKSGLPSDRFFAERPEGSVSTLKIQRTQQEDSAVYLCASSNLGNTIYFGEGSWLTVV.

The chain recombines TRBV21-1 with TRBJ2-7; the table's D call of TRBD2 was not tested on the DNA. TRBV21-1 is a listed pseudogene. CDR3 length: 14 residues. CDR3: CASTKHPQTDQQYF. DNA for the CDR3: TGTGCCAGCACGAAGCACCCCCAGACTGATCAGCAGTACTTC.